This TCR beta chain was profiled in a study of shared clonotypes between healthy human individuals. Study-wide context: In total, the donors were a couple of women and a few men aged 18 to 49. General observations from the study: A few donors had approximately 4.6% of their naive CD4 clonotypes in common.

The data were produced by immunoSEQ multiplex PCR, yet TCRdb's version contains in-frame clones alone and is incomplete. The repertoire has hundreds of thousands of clones, about 97% of them found once; the top ten carry approximately 0.057%. This CDR3 has 15 residues. Germline assignment: CDR1 SGHNT and CDR2 YYREEE (reference sequence). V was cut by 0 bases and J by 2 bases, with 9 bases left in between. This clone has more than one count but fewer than ten. Its specificity is unknown. The gene calls are TRBV5-4 and TRBJ2-1; D possibly corresponds to TRBD1 (6 bases). This receptor was obtained from a woman aged 25-40 years in good health. Sequenced sample: naive CD4+ T cells sorted from blood. As to subset: CD45RA+ positively selected. This chain's CDR3 is CASSLEAGAYNEQFF. The CDR3 DNA reads as TGTGCCAGCAGCTTGGAGGCAGGGGCCTACAATGAGCAGTTCTTC.